The clone carrying this T cell receptor (beta chain) was recorded a few times. Its antigen remains unknown. This sample is part of a study of blood T cells in healthy people across ages. Overall study findings and caveats: Comparison with aged donors showed that long-lived donors had more naive CD4+ cells and higher diversity. Bulk PBMC profiling left naive and antigen-experienced comparisons inconclusive.

Primers used in a second PCR of roughly 7 to 12 cycles were a sample-barcoded 5' primer and a J-beta primer mix. TCRdb reprocessed the 5' RACE reads with MiXCR, giving one entry per CDR3 protein. Among roughly 700,000 distinct CDR3 sequences listed, 25% were seen once. This CDR3 region has 16 residues. CDR1 MGHRA and CDR2 YSYEKL come from the germline V gene. With V trimmed by 0 bases and J by 4 bases, 5 bases remained unmatched. Another study also made use of these data, one on T cells of mothers and their children. That paper notes: The extracted RNA was employed in its entirety for cDNA synthesis, at about 1.4 ug per 15 ul. Related mother-child pairs shared marginally more repertoire than unrelated pairs, though not significantly.

This TCR derives from a boy between 10 and 17 years old in good health. The V gene is TRBV4-1, the J gene TRBJ2-7; 11 bases line up with TRBD2. Sequencing was performed on blood. The CDR3 coding sequence is TGCGCCAGCAGCCAAGAGCTAGCGGGAGGAATTTACGAGCAGTACTTC. The encoded protein is CASSQELAGGIYEQYF.